The 13 T cell receptor beta chains below were found in one sample sequenced in a study of control samples from healthy donors and cancer patients. Only in-frame clones appear in the TCRdb table, and some are missing; sequencing was by immunoSEQ multiplex PCR. In the table there are some 130,000 clones, roughly 90% of which are singletons. The sample consisted of blood. The receptors here all came from a man aged 40-50 years in good health.

The chain recombines TRBV12-3 or TRBV12-4 with TRBJ1-1; 8 bases fit TRBD1. The CDR3 loop spans 12 amino acids. V was clipped by 6 bases and J by 8 bases; unmatched bases: 5. CDR3 nucleotides: TGTGCCAGCAGACGCTGGACAGGGGAAGCTTTCTTT. This sequence encodes CASRRWTGEAFF.

CDR3 DNA: TGTGCCAGCAGCTTAGAGCGGGCCTCCTACGAGCAGTACTTC. Amino acid sequence: CASSLERASYEQYF. This sequence joins TRBV7-8 and TRBJ2-7; tentatively, D is TRBD2 (6 bases). Germline lookup yields CDR1 SGHVS and CDR2 FQNEAQ. The CDR3 extends over 14 amino acids. V was pared by 1 base and J by 0 bases, with 7 bases between.

The J gene is TRBJ1-1, the V gene TRBV7-6, with a tentative D call TRBD1 (5 bases). Trimming pared 2 bases from V and 6 bases from J, leaving 10 bases between. Germline CDR1 and CDR2: SGHVS and FNYEAQ. This CDR3 spans 13 amino acids. The CDR3 reads CASSLIGEAEAFF. The CDR3 DNA is TGTGCCAGCAGCTTAATAGGGGAGGCTGAAGCTTTCTTT.

The gene calls are TRBV21-1 and TRBJ1-2; TRBD1 is the table's D call and was not checked against the DNA. TRBV21-1 is reported as a pseudogene. The CDR3 runs to 17 residues. CDR3 region: CASSNGRTGAPHYGYTF. The CDR3 coding sequence is TGTGCCAGCAGCAATGGACGGACAGGCGCCCCTCACTATGGCTACACCTTC.

The rearrangement uses TRBV12-3 or TRBV12-4 and TRBJ2-1; D is uncertain. The CDR3 contains 13 residues. With 3 bases removed from V and 7 bases from J, the gap between germline ends came to 10 bases. The CDR3 is CASSFYLGNEQFF. The CDR3 DNA is TGTGCCAGCAGTTTTTACTTAGGGAATGAGCAGTTCTTC.

The V and J genes are TRBV20-1 and TRBJ2-3; D is unresolved. Between the trimmed V and J ends, which lost 3 bases and 2 bases, there was a span of 3 bases. Per germline, CDR1 DFQATT and CDR2 SNEGSKA (reference sequence). This CDR3 is 11 amino acids long. CDR3 protein: CSASNTDTQYF. Here the CDR3 DNA reads TGCAGTGCTAGCAACACAGATACGCAGTATTTT.

This chain joins TRBV10-3 and TRBJ2-5; a possible D gene is TRBD1 (6 bases). Germline V gene data show CDR1 as ENHRY and CDR2 as SYGVKD. V was clipped by 0 bases and J by 4 bases, with 12 bases between them. CDR3 length equals 15 residues. The CDR3 here is CAISESFRGRETQYF. The CDR3 DNA follows: TGTGCCATCAGTGAGTCCTTCAGGGGTCGAGAGACCCAGTACTTC.

This clone was counted once. The V gene is TRBV7-8, the J gene TRBJ2-3; 13 bases agree with TRBD2. The V gene's germline CDR1 is SGHVS and CDR2 FQNEAQ. The junction had 4 bases not matched to a gene; V was cut back by 5 bases and J by 5 bases. The CDR3 extends over 15 amino acids. The CDR3 coding sequence is TGTGCCAGCAGCCCCTGGACTAGCGGGAGAGATACGCAGTATTTT. Its protein product is CASSPWTSGRDTQYF.

On this clone: One end of the junction is discordant with germline, which a read error may explain. The V call is TRBV7-7, the J call TRBJ1-1; 8 nucleotides agree with TRBD1. The germline V gene has CDR1 SSHAT and CDR2 FNYEAQ (reference sequence). This CDR3 spans 15 amino acids. The CDR3 protein is CASSPLQGVGTEAFF. The CDR3 DNA follows: TGTGCTAGCAGCCCTCTACAGGGGGTTGGCACTGAAGCTTTCTTT. Supplemented by reference TRBV7-7 and TRBJ1-1, the full variable domain reads GAGVSQSPRYKVTKRGQDVTLRCDPISSHATLYWYQQALGQGPEFLTYFNYEAQPDKSGLPSDRFSAERPEGSISTLTIQRTEQRDSAMYRCASSPLQGVGTEAFFGQGTRLTVV.

This rearrangement joins TRBV6-5 to TRBJ2-7; tentative D call: TRBD1 (5 bases). With 0 bases removed from V and 2 bases from J, the gap between germline ends came to 8 bases. The CDR3 has 14 amino acids. The germline gives CDR1 MNHEY, CDR2 SVGAGI. The CDR3 here is CASSYSLQAYEQYF. The CDR3 DNA reads as TGTGCCAGCAGTTACTCGTTACAGGCCTACGAGCAGTACTTC.

This sequence joins TRBV7-9 and TRBJ1-3, with D maybe TRBD1 (5 bases). The CDR3 contains 14 residues. V was shortened by 1 base and J by 6 bases, with 10 bases between the two germline ends. CDR1 is SEHNR, CDR2 FQNEAQ, per germline (reference sequence). The CDR3 DNA sequence: TGTGCCAGCAGCTTAGGGATCAGGGAAAACACCATATATTTT. This codes for CASSLGIRENTIYF.

V usage is TRBV28 and J usage is TRBJ2-2; D ambiguous. The CDR3 extends over 15 amino acids. Per the germline V gene, CDR1 is MDHEN and CDR2 is SYDVKM. Trimming took 6 bases from V and 4 from J, leaving 15 bases between them. The chain's CDR3 is CASSYIWGGTGELFF. Here the CDR3 DNA reads TGTGCCAGCAGCTATATCTGGGGTGGCACCGGGGAGCTGTTTTTT. The complete variable domain, with remaining parts taken from reference TRBV28 and TRBJ2-2, reads DVKVTQSSRYLVKRTGEKVFLECVQDMDHENMFWYRQDPGLGLRLIYFSYDVKMKEKGDIPEGYSVSREKKERFSLILESASTNQTSMYLCASSYIWGGTGELFFGEGSRLTVL.

The chain carries TRBV5-1 and TRBJ2-2; 10 bases agree with TRBD1. V lost 5 bases, J lost 3 bases, and 4 bases stayed unmatched. The CDR3 consists of 15 residues. Germline V gene sequence: CDR1 SGHRS, CDR2 YFSETQ. CDR3 sequence (DNA): TGCGCCAGCAGGACCGGGACAGGGGACACCGGGGAGCTGTTTTTT. Amino acid sequence: CASRTGTGDTGELFF.